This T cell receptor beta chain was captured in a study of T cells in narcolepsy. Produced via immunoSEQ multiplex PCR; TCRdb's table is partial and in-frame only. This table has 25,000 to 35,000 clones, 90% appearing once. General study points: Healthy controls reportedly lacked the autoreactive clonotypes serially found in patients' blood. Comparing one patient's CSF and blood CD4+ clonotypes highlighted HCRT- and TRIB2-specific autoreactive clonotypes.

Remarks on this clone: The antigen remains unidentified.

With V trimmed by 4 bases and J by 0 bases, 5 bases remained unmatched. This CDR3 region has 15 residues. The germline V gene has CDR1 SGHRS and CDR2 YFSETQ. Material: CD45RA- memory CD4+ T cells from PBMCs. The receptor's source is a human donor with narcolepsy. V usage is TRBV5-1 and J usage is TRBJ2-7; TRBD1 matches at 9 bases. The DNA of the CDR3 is TGCGCCAGCAGCGTCGGACAGGGGCCCTCCTACGAGCAGTACTTC. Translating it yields CASSVGQGPSYEQYF.